This T cell receptor beta chain comes out of a study of shared clonotypes between healthy human individuals. Some 30,000 T cell genomes, or approximately 0.2 ug DNA, went into the sorted-subset replicate PCRs. Libraries were prepared by immunoSEQ multiplex PCR; TCRdb keeps only in-frame clonotypes and omits some of them. The sample lists about 2 million clones; approximately 95% were seen once. CD8 cells classed as naive were CD45RO-negative and positively selected for CCR7, excluding terminally differentiated effector memory CD45RA+ cells. This receptor was obtained from a man aged 18 to 29 in good health. The source material was naive CD8+ T cells sorted from blood.

CDR3 in amino acids: CASSLGQGTYGYTF. DNA for the CDR3: TGTGCCAGCAGCCTCGGACAGGGAACCTATGGCTACACCTTC. This chain connects TRBV6-5 to TRBJ1-2; 8 positions match TRBD1. Germline lookup yields CDR1 MNHEY and CDR2 SVGAGI. Trimming removed 6 bases from V and 4 bases from J; junction bases left unmatched: 7. The length of the CDR3 is 14 residues.